A single sample gave rise to the 15 T cell receptor beta chains below, sequenced in a study of neurological immune-mediated disorders. TCRdb re-derived calls from the 5' RACE reads in MiXCR, one entry per CDR3 protein. The sample lists more than 35,000 distinct CDR3 sequences; 10% were seen once. Sample: PBMCs. These receptors were collected from a woman aged 25 to 45 with HTLV-1-associated myelopathy (HAM/TSP).

In its sample, this clonotype was seen many times. CDR3 sequence (DNA): TGCAGTGCTAGAACTAGCGGATACCCAAGCTCCTACAATGAGCAGTTCTTC. It codes for CSARTSGYPSSYNEQFF. The J gene is TRBJ2-1, the V gene TRBV20-1, with TRBD2 identical over 8 bases. The CDR3 has 17 amino acids. Germline V gene sequence: CDR1 DFQATT, CDR2 SNEGSKA (reference sequence). Losses at the gene ends were 2 bases for V and 0 bases for J; bases not matched to a gene: 9.

This clonotype was counted at least ten times. The CDR3 sequence is CASSRDRGNEKLFF. The CDR3 bases are TGCGCCAGCAGCCGGGACAGGGGTAATGAAAAACTGTTTTTT. The V gene is TRBV5-1, the J gene TRBJ1-4; 10 nucleotides match TRBD1. The V gene's germline CDR1 is SGHRS and CDR2 YFSETQ. V was pared by 4 bases and J by 4 bases, with 1 base of the junction left unmatched. The length of the CDR3 is 14 residues.

Many counts were recorded for this clonotype. V is TRBV20-1 and J is TRBJ1-5; D possibly corresponds to TRBD1 (5 bases). The CDR3 loop spans 21 amino acids. The germline V gene encodes CDR1 DFQATT and CDR2 SNEGSKA (reference sequence). V lost 3 bases and J 0 bases, leaving 30 bases between the germline ends. The CDR3: CSARVSQGAINEGYSNQPQHF. The CDR3 DNA reads as TGCAGTGCTAGGGTCAGCCAGGGAGCCATAAACGAGGGGTATAGCAATCAGCCCCAGCATTTT.

In this sample, this clonotype turned up many times. This chain joins TRBV15 and TRBJ1-2; TRBD1 matches at 7 bases. J lost 1 base, V lost 2 bases, and 7 bases had no gene match. The CDR3 is 16 residues long. Germline CDR1 is LNHNV and CDR2 is YYDKDF (reference sequence). In DNA, the CDR3 is TGTGCCACCAGCAGACCCGGGACAGCGAATAACTATGGCTACACCTTC. Protein: CATSRPGTANNYGYTF.

This clonotype was counted many times. The chain is built from TRBV20-1 and TRBJ1-1, with TRBD1 matching 11 bases. Germline V gene sequence: CDR1 DFQATT, CDR2 SNEGSKA (reference sequence). The V gene end was trimmed by 0 bases and the J gene end by 0 bases; junction bases not matched to a gene: 12. The length of the CDR3 is 19 residues. In DNA form, the CDR3 reads TGCAGTGCTAGAGATTTTGGACAGGGGGCCCCGAGGGTGAACACTGAAGCTTTCTTT. Translated, it gives CSARDFGQGAPRVNTEAFF.

This clonotype was seen many times. The gene calls are TRBV20-1 and TRBJ1-2; D may be TRBD1 (5 bases). Germline-derived CDR1 and CDR2 are DFQATT and SNEGSKA (reference sequence). This CDR3 region has 11 residues. V was trimmed by 3 bases and J by 8 bases, leaving 10 bases between them. Here the CDR3 reads CSASARGGYTF. The CDR3, as DNA: TGCAGTGCTAGTGCCCGGGGGGGCTACACCTTC.

This clonotype was seen at least ten times. The chain uses TRBV20-1 and TRBJ2-3; 13 nucleotides agree with TRBD2. CDR3 length equals 18 residues. Germline V lookup: CDR1 DFQATT, CDR2 SNEGSKA (reference sequence). The trim removed 3 bases at V and 2 bases at J, leaving 11 bases unmatched. In nucleotides, the CDR3 is TGCAGTGCTAGGGGACTAGCGGGGTGGAGAAGCTCCACAGATACGCAGTATTTT. Protein product: CSARGLAGWRSSTDTQYF.

This clonotype occurred many times. CDR3 sequence: CASSHNGYTEAFF. CDR3 nucleotide sequence: TGTGCCAGCAGCCACAACGGTTACACTGAAGCTTTCTTT. This rearrangement joins TRBV4-2 to TRBJ1-1; D unclear. Trimming took off 3 bases at V and 3 bases at J, with 8 bases between the two ends. Germline V gene data show CDR1 as LGHNA and CDR2 as YNFKEQ. There are 13 residues in the CDR3.

The sample holds many counts of this clonotype. The rearrangement joins TRBV20-1 to TRBJ1-2, with D perhaps matching TRBD1 (6 bases). CDR1 and CDR2 (germline): DFQATT, SNEGSKA (reference sequence). V shed 0 bases and J shed 2 bases, with 10 bases lying between them. The CDR3 is 14 residues long. The CDR3 sequence is CSARDNRANYGYTF. CDR3 in DNA: TGCAGTGCTAGAGACAACAGGGCCAACTATGGCTACACCTTC.

The V and J genes are TRBV7-2 and TRBJ2-3; 13 nucleotides agree with TRBD2. V lost 5 bases to trimming and J lost 2 bases; unmatched junction nucleotides: 7. This CDR3 is built from 17 residues. Germline-derived CDR1 and CDR2 are SGHTA and FQGNSA. This CDR3 reads CASSELAGGPTTDTQYF. In nucleotides, the CDR3 is TGTGCCAGCAGCGAACTAGCGGGGGGGCCTACCACAGATACGCAGTATTTT. Looking up the rest from reference TRBV7-2 and TRBJ2-3 gives the full variable domain: GAGVSQSPSNKVTEKGKDVELRCDPISGHTALYWYRQSLGQGLEFLIYFQGNSAPDKSGLPSDRFSAERTGGSVSTLTIQRTQQEDSAVYLCASSELAGGPTTDTQYFGPGTRLTVL.

This clonotype was picked up many times. The gene calls are TRBV5-1 and TRBJ2-6, with 9 bases aligning to TRBD2. Germline V lookup: CDR1 SGHRS, CDR2 YFSETQ. There are 17 residues in the CDR3. J was trimmed by 4 bases and V by 0 bases; bases with no gene match: 5. CDR3 residues: CASSLGLAGFGANVLTF. The DNA for the CDR3 is TGCGCCAGCAGCTTGGGCCTAGCGGGGTTCGGGGCCAACGTCCTGACTTTC.

This clonotype was observed at least ten times. The gene calls are TRBV6-6 and TRBJ2-3; TRBD1 might be the D (5 bases). This CDR3 region has 12 residues. Trimming took 6 bases from V and 6 from J, leaving 10 bases between them. The V gene's germline CDR1 is MNHNY and CDR2 SVGAGI (reference sequence). The DNA for the CDR3 is TGTGCCAGCAGCCTGGACATCGATACGCAGTATTTT. It specifies CASSLDIDTQYF.

This clonotype was recorded at least ten times. The DNA of the CDR3 is TGCAGTGCTAGTGTCTTGGGCGTTGACGGCTACACCTTC. It encodes CSASVLGVDGYTF. The chain recombines TRBV20-1 with TRBJ1-2, with no clear D. The CDR3 runs 13 residues. The germline V gene has CDR1 DFQATT and CDR2 SNEGSKA (reference sequence). V lost 3 bases and J lost 8, with 16 bases in between.

Details on this clonotype: An end of the junction differs from the germline gene, which may be a read error. The chain recombines TRBV10-3 with TRBJ1-2, with a tentative D call TRBD1 (5 bases). The CDR3 is 12 amino acids. Germline V gene lookup returns CDR1 ENHRY and CDR2 SYGVKD. CDR3 in amino acids: CDISERGQGYTF. CDR3 coding DNA: TGTGACATCAGTGAAAGGGGCCAGGGCTACACCTTC.

This clonotype was found many times. The rearrangement uses TRBV10-3 and TRBJ2-7, with D perhaps being TRBD1 or TRBD2 (5 bases each). The germline CDR1 and CDR2 sequences are ENHRY and SYGVKD. The CDR3 loop spans 11 amino acids. Between the trimmed V and J ends, which lost 4 bases and 4 bases, there was a span of 5 bases. DNA of the CDR3: TGTGCCATCAGTGGGGGGTACGAGCAGTACTTC. Amino acids: CAISGGYEQYF.